This T cell receptor beta chain was recorded in a study of blood T cell repertoires in COVID-19. Study in general: The United States, Italy and Spain provided the acute and convalescent COVID-19 samples. T cells, B-cell-depleted T cells, or PBMCs provided the cDNA or gDNA that served as material.

Seattle participants joined during active infection and were tracked over time. Trimming removed 4 bases from V and 4 bases from J, with 14 bases in between. Germline loops: CDR1 MDHEN, CDR2 SYDVKM. There are 15 residues in the CDR3. In the original processing: Estimates of nucleated cell counts were drawn from the amplification of reference gene primers. Clones were sequenced by immunoSEQ multiplex PCR, and TCRdb holds only the in-frame ones, with some missing. V and J calls and clone size come straight from that table; D and trimming were deduced from the DNA. The sample yields some 220,000 clones, roughly 85% seen once.

What was sequenced was peripheral blood. V and J are TRBV28 and TRBJ1-3; a possible D gene is TRBD1 (6 bases). This TCR was recovered from a man in his fifties or sixties with COVID-19, enrolled during active disease. The CDR3, as DNA: TGTGCCAGCAGTTCAGCGCCACAGGGCGGAAACACCATATATTTT. Amino acid sequence: CASSSAPQGGNTIYF.